The 22 T cell receptor beta chains below were found in one sample sequenced in a study of blood T cells in healthy people across ages. Together with a sample-barcoded 5' primer, a J-beta primer mix was included in a second PCR lasting about 6 to 12 cycles. MiXCR was run by TCRdb on the 5' RACE reads, yielding one entry per CDR3 protein. The sample yields 630,000 or so distinct CDR3 sequences, under 30% seen once. Sequences were obtained from blood. These receptors originate from a woman aged 80 or older in good health.

This clonotype was detected many times. The chain employs TRBV14 and TRBJ1-2, with D perhaps TRBD1 (5 bases). Trimming shortened V by 1 base and J by 6 bases, and 18 bases separated the two germline ends. The CDR3 covers 16 residues. Germline V gives CDR1 SGHDN, CDR2 FVKESK. For the CDR3, the DNA is TGTGCCAGCAGCCAAGGGCCTTGGACACTCGCCAATGGCTACACCTTC. Encoded protein: CASSQGPWTLANGYTF.

The chain employs TRBV9 and TRBJ2-2, with 13 positions matching TRBD2. The CDR3 has 20 amino acids. Germline V gene sequence: CDR1 SGDLS, CDR2 YYNGEE. The trim removed 4 bases at V and 3 bases at J, leaving 15 bases unmatched. The CDR3 sequence is CASSLRTGLAGDVDTGELFF. The CDR3 DNA sequence: TGTGCCAGCAGCCTTAGAACCGGACTAGCGGGGGACGTCGACACCGGGGAGCTGTTTTTT.

CDR3 sequence: CSATTSVVYNEQYF. The CDR3 DNA reads as TGCAGTGCTACGACTAGCGTGGTTTACAATGAGCAGTACTTC. The rearrangement links TRBV20-1 to TRBJ2-1, with 8 bases aligning to TRBD2. Judging by the DNA end, TRBJ2-7 fits better; the J call may be wrong. Germline V gives CDR1 DFQATT, CDR2 SNEGSKA (reference sequence). The CDR3 is 14 amino acids.

There are many counts of this clonotype. This rearrangement joins TRBV9 to TRBJ2-1, with a tentative D call TRBD1 (6 bases). V was trimmed by 0 bases and J by 7 bases, leaving 20 bases between them. This CDR3 is built from 17 residues. From germline, CDR1 is SGDLS and CDR2 YYNGEE. This CDR3 is CASSVANTGSKRNEQFF. CDR3 DNA sequence: TGTGCCAGCAGCGTAGCCAACACAGGGTCCAAAAGAAATGAGCAGTTCTTC.

This chain links TRBV7-2 with TRBJ1-2, with 9 bases lining up with TRBD1. J was trimmed by 4 bases and V by 5 bases; bases with no gene match: 17. This CDR3 comprises 18 residues. Germline V gives CDR1 SGHTA, CDR2 FQGNSA. The DNA for the CDR3 is TGTGCCAGCAGCCACGGGTGGGACAGGGTGACGTTGGGCTATGGCTACACCTTC. This encodes CASSHGWDRVTLGYGYTF.

This clonotype appeared many times. V is TRBV20-1 and J is TRBJ2-2; D unresolved. This CDR3 is built from 12 residues. Trimming took 3 bases from V and 8 from J, leaving 10 bases between them. Germline CDR1 reads DFQATT; CDR2 reads SNEGSKA (reference sequence). CDR3 residues: CSASGNSGELFF. CDR3 DNA: TGCAGTGCTAGTGGGAATTCGGGGGAGCTGTTTTTT.

This clonotype was observed at least ten times. J is TRBJ1-1 and V is TRBV27, with D maybe TRBD1 (5 bases). Trimming stripped 6 bases from V and 4 bases from J, with 12 bases between. Germline CDR1 MNHEY, CDR2 SMNVEV (reference sequence). CDR3 length: 13 residues. CDR3 coding DNA: TGTGCCAGCAGCCAACGGGGGGGCACTGAAGCTTTCTTT. It specifies CASSQRGGTEAFF.

This chain links TRBV6-1 with TRBJ1-5, with D possibly matching TRBD1 (6 bases). The CDR3 runs to 16 residues. Between the trimmed V and J ends, which lost 4 bases and 0 bases, there was a span of 13 bases. Germline loops: CDR1 MNHNS, CDR2 SASEGT. CDR3 nucleotide sequence: TGTGCCAGCAGTGCGGGGGCAGCCGATAGCAATCAGCCCCAGCATTTT. This gives the protein CASSAGAADSNQPQHF.

This clonotype has ten or more counts. The chain couples TRBV7-2 to TRBJ1-1; D possibly corresponds to TRBD1 (5 bases). Deletions cut 4 bases from V and 9 bases from J, with 12 bases between. Germline assignment: CDR1 SGHTA and CDR2 FQGNSA. This CDR3 spans 12 amino acids. The CDR3: CASSSSRGKAFF. In DNA form, the CDR3 reads TGTGCCAGCAGCTCTTCCCGGGGGAAAGCTTTCTTT.

This clonotype was counted between two and nine times. A much larger clonotype is one base distant, so this may be a read error. The genes are TRBV3-1 and TRBJ2-1; D uncertain. Germline loops: CDR1 LGHDT, CDR2 YNNKEL (reference sequence). CDR3 length equals 16 residues. DNA of the CDR3: TGTGCCAGCAGCCAAGATAAGTTGAGGTCCGTCAATGGGCAGTTCTTC. It yields the protein CASSQDKLRSVNGQFF.

Comments on this clonotype: A much bigger clone sits one base away, suggesting this may be a read error. This chain connects TRBV15 to TRBJ1-6; D might be TRBD1 (5 bases). In germline, CDR1 is LNHNV, CDR2 YYDKDF (reference sequence). The V and J ends lost 5 bases and 7 bases respectively, with 15 bases between them. CDR3 length equals 15 residues. DNA of the CDR3: TGTGCCACCAGCCCGGGACTGGGGATGAATTCACCCCTCCACTTT. It specifies CATSPGLGMNSPLHF.

This clonotype turned up a few times. V and J are TRBV6-1 and TRBJ2-1, with D unclear. Trimming removed 3 bases from V and 12 bases from J, with 15 bases in between. Germline V gene lookup returns CDR1 MNHNS and CDR2 SASEGT. The CDR3 spans 13 residues. The CDR3: CASSESQANRQFF. The CDR3 DNA follows: TGTGCCAGCAGTGAGTCCCAGGCGAATCGGCAGTTCTTC.

The J gene is TRBJ2-4, the V gene TRBV7-8; D could derive from TRBD1 or TRBD2 (6 bases each). The DNA end is a closer match to TRBJ2-7, so the J assignment may be wrong. Germline V gives CDR1 SGHVS, CDR2 FQNEAQ. The CDR3 is 16 amino acids. The CDR3 region is CASSLVSVGGSGEQYF. CDR3 coding DNA: TGTGCCAGCAGCTTAGTGTCGGTCGGGGGCAGTGGCGAGCAGTACTTC.

This clonotype was seen many times. This rearrangement joins TRBV7-2 to TRBJ1-2, with D unresolved. The CDR3 totals 14 residues. Germline V CDR1 and CDR2: SGHTA, FQGNSA. With 4 bases removed from V and 3 bases from J, the gap between germline ends came to 12 bases. DNA of the CDR3: TGTGCCAGCAGCTCCGGGCCAGGCGACTATGGCTACACCTTC. Its protein is CASSSGPGDYGYTF.

This clonotype was counted a few times. V and J are TRBV12-3 or TRBV12-4 and TRBJ1-1; 9 bases are a match to TRBD1. V was clipped by 2 bases and J by 6 bases; unmatched bases: 1. The CDR3 totals 13 residues. The CDR3 region is CASSLRDRAEAFF. Here the CDR3 DNA reads TGTGCCAGCAGTTTAAGGGACAGGGCTGAAGCTTTCTTT.

V and J are TRBV6-6 and TRBJ2-5; D may be TRBD1 (6 bases). The DNA end is more similar to TRBJ2-1, so the J call may be wrong. Germline V gives CDR1 MNHNY, CDR2 SVGAGI (reference sequence). The CDR3 totals 17 residues. CDR3: CASSYSGAEGSKETQFF. The CDR3 DNA reads as TGTGCCAGCAGTTACTCGGGGGCCGAGGGGTCTAAAGAGACCCAGTTCTTC.

This clonotype was seen more than once but under ten times. This may be a read error: a much more frequent sequence differs by one nucleotide. The chain couples TRBV15 to TRBJ2-7, with 13 bases matching TRBD2. This CDR3 region has 20 residues. Germline V gene sequence: CDR1 LNHNV, CDR2 YYDKDF (reference sequence). V dropped 0 bases and J dropped 7; count of bases not matched to a gene: 18. This chain's CDR3 is CATSRELTSGGGLTYNEQYF. CDR3 DNA sequence: TGTGCCACCAGCAGAGAGTTAACTAGCGGGGGGGGATTAACCTACAATGAGCAGTACTTC. Combining the CDR3 with reference TRBV15 and TRBJ2-7 gives the whole variable domain DAMVIQNPRYQVTQFGKPVTLSCSQTLNHNVMYWYQQKSSQAPKLLFHYYDKDFNNEADTPDNFQSRRPNTSFCFLDIRSPGLGDTAMYLCATSRELTSGGGLTYNEQYFGPGTRLTVT.

The J gene is TRBJ2-7, the V gene TRBV24-1; 10 nucleotides align to TRBD2. Germline assignment: CDR1 KGHDR and CDR2 SFDVKD. This CDR3 has 15 residues. J lost 0 bases, V lost 7 bases, and 5 bases had no gene match. This chain's CDR3 is CATSRTSGYSYEQYF. CDR3 nucleotides: TGTGCCACCAGCAGGACTAGCGGATACTCCTACGAGCAGTACTTC.

This clonotype was detected many times. The V and J genes are TRBV7-2 and TRBJ1-5; D is unresolved. The CDR3 extends over 14 amino acids. Per germline, CDR1 SGHTA and CDR2 FQGNSA. Trimming stripped 4 bases from V and 3 bases from J, with 10 bases between. The CDR3 region is CASSSSMANQPQHF. As DNA, the CDR3 is TGTGCCAGCAGCTCTAGCATGGCCAATCAGCCCCAGCATTTT.

This clonotype was seen repeatedly, ten times or more. The V call is TRBV6-6, the J call TRBJ1-5, with D possibly being TRBD1 (5 bases). This CDR3 comprises 13 residues. Germline lookup yields CDR1 MNHNY and CDR2 SVGAGI (reference sequence). V was clipped by 5 bases and J by 7 bases, with 12 bases between them. This CDR3 is CASSIGTWQPQHF. The CDR3 DNA follows: TGTGCCAGCAGTATTGGGACTTGGCAGCCCCAGCATTTT.

This clonotype was recorded at least ten times. The chain uses TRBV20-1 and TRBJ1-5; D not certain. Germline V gene sequence: CDR1 DFQATT, CDR2 SNEGSKA (reference sequence). V gave up 0 bases and J gave up 0 bases, with 12 bases separating them. This CDR3 has 16 residues. CDR3 DNA: TGCAGTGCTAGAGACGCAGGACCCTTTAGCAATCAGCCCCAGCATTTT. Protein: CSARDAGPFSNQPQHF.

This clonotype showed up many times. The chain carries TRBV6-2 or TRBV6-3 and TRBJ1-6; no definite D call. V was pared by 7 bases and J by 8 bases, with 15 bases between. The CDR3 is made up of 14 amino acids. Per the germline V gene, CDR1 is MNHEY and CDR2 is SVGEGT. As DNA, the CDR3 is TGTGCCAGCACCATCTATCGGACTGATTCACCCCTCCACTTT. Translated, it gives CASTIYRTDSPLHF.